This T cell receptor (beta chain) was recorded in a study of PD-1 blockade in classical Hodgkin lymphoma. As to time point: cycle 4 day 1 (C4D1), after 5 to 7 weeks of nivolumab. Each patient relapsed following autologous stem cell transplantation, and prior brentuximab vedotin exposure differed. By magnetic negative selection, CD4+ T cells were purified from thawed PBMCs. Assay: immunoSEQ multiplex PCR; the TCRdb copy retains only in-frame clones and omits some. The sample has about 30,000 clones; approximately 78% are singletons. V shed 7 bases and J 1 base; nucleotides not matched to a gene: 7. Germline assignment: CDR1 SGHRS and CDR2 YFSETQ. This CDR3 comprises 14 residues.

The TCR was taken from a human donor with classical Hodgkin lymphoma. This specimen consisted of CD4+ T cells from blood, obtained before the fourth cycle of nivolumab. The chain couples TRBV5-1 to TRBJ1-1; 7 positions match TRBD1. CDR3 nucleotides: TGCGCCAGCCGACAGGGCCGGTCGAACACTGAAGCTTTCTTT. Amino acids: CASRQGRSNTEAFF.